A few counts support the clone carrying this T cell receptor (beta chain). What it binds is unknown. The sample is drawn from a study of cytomegalovirus exposure and HLA in healthy donors. The CDR3 is made up of 18 amino acids. Germline CDR1 reads LNHDA; CDR2 reads SQIVND (reference sequence). Trimming cost V 3 bases and J 4 bases; bases outside gene matches: 11. The PCR made use of 60 Vbeta and 13 Jbeta primers. TCRdb's table, derived via immunoSEQ multiplex PCR, lists solely in-frame clones and lacks some. Among roughly 98,000 clones listed, 76% were seen once. Overall study results and limits: A later analysis linked a missense variant in DCLRE1C to the trimming of TCR beta V and J genes. TCR beta sequences reportedly predicted most subjects' HLA-A and HLA-B alleles accurately.

The sequence was collected from a man aged 35 to 55 in good health and CMV-seronegative. The chain links TRBV19 to TRBJ2-5; TRBD2 matches 13 bases. Sequenced material: PBMCs. CDR3 nucleotide sequence: TGTGCCAGTAGTATCAGAGGACTAGCGGGAGAAGGAGGAGAGACCCAGTACTTC. Encoded protein: CASSIRGLAGEGGETQYF.